The 24 T cell receptor beta chains below all came from one sample that was sequenced in a study of response to subunit inactivated influenza vaccine. TCRdb independently ran MiXCR on the RT-PCR reads; one entry per CDR3 protein. Among about 830,000 distinct CDR3 sequences listed, 15% to 20% were seen once. This material consisted of PBMCs from blood, taken approximately 5 days after vaccination. All receptors come from a man between 45 and 60 years old who received an inactivated influenza vaccine.

This clonotype has only a few counts. V gene TRBV20-1 combines with J gene TRBJ2-5; D not resolved. The CDR3 has 14 amino acids. From germline, CDR1 is DFQATT and CDR2 SNEGSKA (reference sequence). Trimming removed 5 bases from V and 9 bases from J, with 22 bases in between. The DNA of the CDR3 is TGCAGTGCTCACTCACCCCCGTCTCTCTTGCCCCAGTACTTC. This encodes CSAHSPPSLLPQYF.

In its sample, this clonotype was seen many times. The chain combines TRBV12-3 or TRBV12-4 with TRBJ2-3, with D perhaps given as TRBD1 or TRBD2 (6 bases each). V was trimmed by 6 bases and J by 8 bases, leaving 15 bases between them. The CDR3 has 13 amino acids. DNA of the CDR3: TGTGCCAGCAGCCGTGAGGGGGGCAGTACGCAGTATTTT. Protein product: CASSREGGSTQYF.

The rearrangement links TRBV7-6 to TRBJ2-7; weak D call: TRBD2 (5 bases). This CDR3 comprises 18 residues. Germline V lookup: CDR1 SGHVS, CDR2 FNYEAQ. V was shortened by 5 bases and J by 2 bases, with 25 bases between the two germline ends. CDR3 loop: CASSPYGVASRLPYEQYF. The CDR3 DNA reads as TGTGCCAGCAGCCCCTACGGGGTAGCGTCCAGGCTTCCCTACGAGCAGTACTTC.

The sample holds many counts of this clonotype. This sequence joins TRBV12-3 or TRBV12-4 and TRBJ2-7; the match to TRBD2 covers 8 bases. The CDR3 is 14 residues long. Trimming at V came to 1 base and at J to 2 bases, leaving 1 base not matched to a gene. CDR3: CASSLGTSTYEQYF. CDR3 DNA sequence: TGTGCCAGCAGTTTAGGGACTAGCACCTACGAGCAGTACTTC.

This clonotype has only a few counts. The chain combines TRBV27 with TRBJ2-1; 9 nucleotides line up with TRBD2. Unmatched junction bases numbered 7, after V lost 2 bases and J lost 5 bases. Germline V gene data show CDR1 as MNHEY and CDR2 as SMNVEV (reference sequence). The CDR3 has 16 amino acids. The CDR3 DNA reads TGTGCCAGCAGTTTAATCGGCGGGGGGGTAAACAATGAGCAGTTCTTC. Its protein is CASSLIGGGVNNEQFF.

CDR3 in amino acids: CASSVEAGGYHEQFF. The CDR3 DNA sequence: TGTGCCAGCAGCGTAGAAGCGGGAGGTTACCATGAGCAGTTCTTC. The genes are TRBV9 and TRBJ2-1; TRBD2 matches 9 bases. V gave up 0 bases and J gave up 8 bases; unmatched junction bases: 6. CDR3 size: 15 residues. The germline CDR1 and CDR2 sequences are SGDLS and YYNGEE.

The V call is TRBV6-2 or TRBV6-3, the J call TRBJ2-7; D gene unclear. The CDR3 length is 17 residues. The germline V and J ends were trimmed by 0 bases and 0 bases, with 15 bases remaining between them. Germline V gene lookup returns CDR1 MNHEY and CDR2 SVGEGT. CDR3 in amino acids: CASSYSVGKLSSYEQYF. The CDR3 coding sequence is TGTGCCAGCAGTTACTCGGTTGGGAAACTAAGCTCCTACGAGCAGTACTTC.

The chain links TRBV28 to TRBJ2-1; 10 bases line up with TRBD1. With V trimmed by 6 bases and J by 6 bases, 8 bases remained unmatched. There are 15 residues in the CDR3. Germline values: CDR1 MDHEN, CDR2 SYDVKM. Here the CDR3 DNA reads TGTGCCAGCAGGCGGGGACAGGGGTTGGGCAATGAGCAGTTCTTC. Amino acid sequence: CASRRGQGLGNEQFF.

As concerns this clonotype: This may be a read error, as it is one base from a much larger clone. The chain recombines TRBV9 with TRBJ2-2; D call uncertain. V was clipped by 1 base and J by 6 bases, with 13 bases between them. Germline V gives CDR1 SGDLS, CDR2 YYNGEE. The CDR3 is made up of 15 amino acids. The CDR3 DNA follows: TGTGCCAGCAGCGTACAGGCTAAGAAGCCCGGGGAGCTGTTTTTT. Translation gives CASSVQAKKPGELFF.

This chain connects TRBV27 to TRBJ2-1, with 10 nucleotides matching TRBD2. The germline V gene has CDR1 MNHEY and CDR2 SMNVEV (reference sequence). Trimming removed 4 bases from V and 8 bases from J; junction bases left unmatched: 8. The CDR3 spans 15 residues. The CDR3 spells CASSSGLASTHEQFF. The DNA for the CDR3 is TGTGCCAGCAGTTCGGGACTAGCGAGTACACATGAGCAGTTCTTC.

This clonotype was observed a handful of times. CDR3 coding DNA: TGTGCCAGCAGTTACATCAGGGTTGGGGCTGAAGCTTTCTTT. Translated: CASSYIRVGAEAFF. The chain combines TRBV6-5 with TRBJ1-1, with TRBD1 as a possible D gene (5 bases). Germline V gene data show CDR1 as MNHEY and CDR2 as SVGAGI. Between the trimmed V and J ends, which lost 2 bases and 6 bases, there was a span of 13 bases. The CDR3 is 14 residues long.

The sample holds a few counts of this clonotype. The V call is TRBV7-8, the J call TRBJ2-5, with TRBD2 matching over 8 bases. CDR1 is SGHVS and CDR2 is FQNEAQ in the germline V gene. The J segment lost 5 bases and the V segment lost 10 bases, leaving 9 bases of the junction unmatched. The CDR3 covers 13 residues. The CDR3 DNA follows: TGTGCCACTCTGAGCGGGGGCGAGGAGACCCAGTACTTC. Its protein product is CATLSGGEETQYF.

The gene calls are TRBV7-2 and TRBJ1-5; 7 bases match TRBD1. The CDR3 has 13 amino acids. Germline assignment: CDR1 SGHTA and CDR2 FQGNSA. With V trimmed by 3 bases and J by 8 bases, 4 bases remained unmatched. In nucleotides, the CDR3 is TGTGCCAGCAGCTTGGACAGGCGGAAGCCCCAGCATTTT. Residues: CASSLDRRKPQHF.

The chain joins TRBV20-1 to TRBJ2-5; maybe TRBD2 (6 bases). The CDR3 runs to 13 residues. Trimming shortened V by 5 bases and J by 4 bases, and 14 bases separated the two germline ends. Germline V gives CDR1 DFQATT, CDR2 SNEGSKA (reference sequence). The CDR3 region has the DNA TGCAGTGCTGGGCCCAGCGGGCGAGAGACCCAGTACTTC. Its translation: CSAGPSGRETQYF.

In this sample, this clonotype turned up many times. This CDR3 is CSARLAGSYEQYF. Written as DNA, the CDR3 is TGCAGTGCTAGACTAGCGGGGAGCTACGAGCAGTACTTC. This chain joins TRBV20-1 and TRBJ2-7; 9 nucleotides line up with TRBD2. Germline V gene data show CDR1 as DFQATT and CDR2 as SNEGSKA (reference sequence). V was pared by 2 bases and J by 3 bases, with 2 bases of the junction left unmatched. The CDR3 sequence is 13 residues long.

The chain couples TRBV5-5 to TRBJ2-2; D is uncertain. V was clipped by 0 bases and J by 9 bases, with 12 bases between them. CDR3 length equals 14 residues. Germline loops: CDR1 SGHKS, CDR2 YYEKEE (reference sequence). The CDR3 loop is CASSLATVDRELFF. The DNA of the CDR3 is TGTGCCAGCAGCTTGGCCACTGTCGACAGGGAGCTGTTTTTT. The full variable domain, rest sourced from reference TRBV5-5 and TRBJ2-2, is DAGVTQSPTHLIKTRGQQVTLRCSPISGHKSVSWYQQVLGQGPQFIFQYYEKEERGRGNFPDRFSARQFPNYSSELNVNALLLGDSALYLCASSLATVDRELFFGEGSRLTVL.

Only a few counts were recorded for this clonotype. The rearrangement uses TRBV12-3 or TRBV12-4 and TRBJ2-3, with D possibly matching TRBD2 (6 bases). The V gene lost 4 bases and the J gene lost 6 bases, with 20 bases spanning the gap. The length of the CDR3 is 16 residues. CDR3 loop: CASSWTNSFLGDTQYF. In nucleotides, the CDR3 is TGTGCCAGCAGTTGGACTAATTCCTTCCTTGGGGATACGCAGTATTTT.

This clonotype was seen repeatedly, ten times or more. This rearrangement joins TRBV20-1 to TRBJ2-7, with a weak D call TRBD1 (6 bases). Germline assignment: CDR1 DFQATT and CDR2 SNEGSKA (reference sequence). The V and J ends lost 6 bases and 3 bases respectively, with 18 bases between them. CDR3 length: 14 amino acids. The DNA of the CDR3 is TGCAGTGCAACGCCGACAGGCCCTTTCTACGAGCAGTACTTC. It encodes CSATPTGPFYEQYF.

The rearrangement joins TRBV4-2 to TRBJ2-3; tentatively, D is TRBD2 (6 bases). The ends were cut back, 0 bases at V and 6 bases at J, with 19 bases in the middle. The CDR3 length is 17 residues. Germline loops: CDR1 LGHNA, CDR2 YNFKEQ. The CDR3 sequence: CASSQDRLALGGDTQYF. CDR3 DNA sequence: TGTGCCAGCAGCCAAGATCGCCTAGCGCTTGGGGGGGATACGCAGTATTTT.

This clonotype appeared a few times. The V call is TRBV2, the J call TRBJ1-5; no firm D call. Germline V CDR1 and CDR2: SNHLY, FYNNEI. This CDR3 contains 14 residues. Trimming cost V 7 bases and J 5 bases, with 15 bases left between them. The CDR3 DNA follows: TGTGCCAGCAACCTTTACATGGCTTATCAGCCCCAGCATTTT. It encodes CASNLYMAYQPQHF.

The chain uses TRBV7-6 and TRBJ1-3; D is ambiguous. Germline-derived CDR1 and CDR2 are SGHVS and FNYEAQ. Between the trimmed V and J ends, which lost 1 base and 0 bases, there was a span of 10 bases. This CDR3 is built from 16 residues. The CDR3 spells CASSLGITNSGNTIYF. CDR3 in DNA: TGTGCCAGCAGCTTAGGAATCACTAACTCTGGAAACACCATATATTTT.

Worth noting for this clonotype: The CDR3 does not close with the conserved phenylalanine or tryptophan, likely indicating a read error. The chain employs TRBV7-2 and TRBJ1-1, with D hard to call. The V end lost 2 bases, the J end lost 7 bases, and 11 bases lay between the germline ends. Germline V gives CDR1 SGHTA, CDR2 FQGNSA. The CDR3 is made up of 13 amino acids. In DNA form, the CDR3 reads TGTGCCAGCAGCTTACCGGAGACGATTGAAGCTTTCCTT. Its protein product is CASSLPETIEAFL.

The chain links TRBV5-3 to TRBJ2-5, with 7 positions matching TRBD1. TRBV5-3 is an open reading frame whose function is uncertain. V dropped 4 bases and J dropped 5; count of bases not matched to a gene: 11. This CDR3 region has 15 residues. The CDR3 nucleotides are TGTGCCAGAAGCAACGAACCCCAGGGGGTGGAGACCCAGTACTTC. It translates to CARSNEPQGVETQYF.

This clonotype has only a few counts. The V and J genes are TRBV11-2 and TRBJ2-2; TRBD2 is a possible D gene (6 bases). With 5 bases removed from V and 6 bases from J, the gap between germline ends came to 16 bases. The CDR3 runs to 15 residues. The germline V gene encodes CDR1 SGHAT and CDR2 FQNNGV. The CDR3 loop reads CASSPTSNRAGELFF. In nucleotides, the CDR3 is TGTGCCAGCAGCCCCACTAGCAATCGGGCCGGGGAGCTGTTTTTT.